This T cell receptor beta chain was identified in a study of blood T cells in healthy people across ages. For the second PCR, which ran for 7 to 11 cycles, a sample-barcoded 5' primer and a J-beta primer mix were used. Via MiXCR, TCRdb re-called the 5' RACE reads, giving one row per CDR3 protein. This table has hundreds of thousands of distinct CDR3 sequences, 20% to 25% appearing once. General study findings and limits: More naive CD4+ cells and higher diversity marked long-lived donors relative to aged donors. Expanded clonotype shifts may have been confounded, as the donors had an unknown CMV status.

This clonotype showed up just a few times. Its antigen remains unknown. The germline V gene has CDR1 LGHDT and CDR2 YNNKEL (reference sequence). This CDR3 region has 15 residues. These records were also assigned to another study, of T cells of mothers and their children. Per that study: Each mother yielded more than 8.5 million TCR beta CDR3 reads. Each child yielded millions of reads. The authors found no persistent microchimeric T cell clones.

The chain employs TRBV3-1 and TRBJ2-5; 10 nucleotides agree with TRBD1. The J call may be incorrect, as the DNA end agrees better with TRBJ2-7. Sequenced: blood. This clonotype was obtained from a boy aged 5 to 17 in good health. Here the CDR3 reads CASSPTGQGVYEQYF. As DNA, the CDR3 is TGTGCCAGCAGCCCCACTGGACAGGGGGTCTACGAGCAGTACTTC.